This T cell receptor beta chain is drawn from a study of T cells in Graves' hyperthyroidism and ophthalmopathy. This clonotype has only one observation. The junction and the germline gene differ at one end; a read error may be behind it. There were TCR beta CDR3 regions amplified from RNA transcripts. The HTBI primer set served for first-round RT-PCR of the TCR CDR3. MiXCR, applied by TCRdb to the multiplex PCR reads, yields one record per CDR3 protein. This table has 480,000 or so distinct CDR3 sequences, around 43% appearing once. Specimen: peripheral blood or thyroid tissue (not recorded which). The receptor was isolated from an adult woman with Graves' disease, either hyperthyroidism or ophthalmopathy (not recorded which).

The CDR3: CASSLWFSSQPQHF. CDR3 coding DNA: TGTGCCAGCAGTCTCTGGTTCAGCAGTCAGCCCCAGCATTTT. This chain connects TRBV12-3 or TRBV12-4 to TRBJ1-5; D ambiguous. CDR3 size: 14 residues.